This T cell receptor beta chain emerged from a study of cytomegalovirus exposure and HLA in healthy donors. Looking at the study overall: The Caucasian-associated ancestry cluster contained about 80% of the approximately 430 genotyped donors.

Study findings and constraints: Later on, an analysis tied around 17,000 TCR beta sequences to HLA alleles at 0.05 false discovery rate. Likely technical artifact: a cluster of highly shared sequence variants. The availability of immune exposure information extended only to CMV serostatus.

Primers: 60 Vbeta forward and 13 Jbeta reverse. The table came from immunoSEQ multiplex PCR; TCRdb's copy has only in-frame clones and leaves some out. The sample holds some 150,000 clones, roughly two thirds seen once. On this clone itself: The target antigen is unknown.

The specimen was PBMCs. The clonotype comes from a human donor in good health.

The CDR3 loop is CASSFGIQETQYF. The CDR3 DNA is TGCGCCAGCAGCTTCGGGATCCAAGAGACCCAGTACTTC. This chain links TRBV5-1 with TRBJ2-5; D possibly corresponds to TRBD2 (5 bases). V lost 2 bases and J 1 base, leaving 6 bases between the germline ends. This CDR3 contains 13 residues. Germline V gene data show CDR1 as SGHRS and CDR2 as YFSETQ.